The 25 T cell receptor beta chains reported below all come from one sample, sequenced in a study of neoadjuvant anti-PD-1 for oral cavity cancer. Time point here: after neoadjuvant nivolumab, at surgical resection. Produced via immunoSEQ multiplex PCR; TCRdb's table is partial and in-frame only. The table includes roughly 15,000 clones, approximately 75% detected once. Sequenced material: PBMCs, taken after nivolumab (anti-PD-1) treatment. These receptors all come from a person aged 35-79 years with oral cavity squamous cell carcinoma.

The chain couples TRBV11-1 to TRBJ2-3; no reliable D call. Trimming removed 0 bases at V and 6 bases at J, with 7 bases between. The length of the CDR3 is 13 residues. Germline CDR1 is SGHAT and CDR2 is FQDESV (reference sequence). The DNA for the CDR3 is TGTGCCAGCAGCTTAGCGCGTGTGGATACGCAGTATTTT. This gives the protein CASSLARVDTQYF.

The gene calls are TRBV11-3 and TRBJ2-1; D possibly uses TRBD1 or TRBD2 (5 bases each). The CDR3 has 17 amino acids. V lost 5 bases and J 6 bases, leaving 23 bases between the germline ends. Germline-derived CDR1 and CDR2 are SGHNT and YENEEA. This CDR3 is CASSPGGWQGVGNEQFF. The DNA for the CDR3 is TGTGCCAGCAGCCCGGGCGGGTGGCAGGGTGTAGGCAATGAGCAGTTCTTC. Full variable domain (remainder filled in from reference TRBV11-3 and TRBJ2-1): EAGVVQSPRYKIIEKKQPVAFWCNPISGHNTLYWYLQNLGQGPELLIRYENEEAVDDSQLPKDRFSAERLKGVDSTLKIQPAELGDSAVYLCASSPGGWQGVGNEQFFGPGTRLTVL.

The chain uses TRBV5-1 and TRBJ1-2; D not certain. CDR1 and CDR2 (germline): SGHRS, YFSETQ. V lost 1 base to trimming and J lost 5 bases, with 15 bases between them. The CDR3 runs 15 residues. The CDR3 DNA reads as TGCGCCAGCAGCTTGAGTCCCGGGGAGGTGTATGGCTACACCTTC. Amino acid sequence: CASSLSPGEVYGYTF.

This clone was counted between two and nine times. V is TRBV11-2 and J is TRBJ1-4, with 9 bases fitting TRBD1. Germline V gene lookup returns CDR1 SGHAT and CDR2 FQNNGV. The V and J ends lost 2 bases and 7 bases, in that order; junction bases with no gene match: 5. This CDR3 has 15 amino acids. For the CDR3, the DNA is TGTGCCAGCAGCTTAACAGGGGGCATCGGTGAAAAACTGTTTTTT. Its protein product is CASSLTGGIGEKLFF. Filled out from reference TRBV11-2 and TRBJ1-4, the complete variable domain reads EAGVAQSPRYKIIEKRQSVAFWCNPISGHATLYWYQQILGQGPKLLIQFQNNGVVDDSQLPKDRFSAERLKGVDSTLKIQPAKLEDSAVYLCASSLTGGIGEKLFFGSGTQLSVL.

The chain employs TRBV6-1 and TRBJ2-3; 7 nucleotides line up with TRBD2. V trimming: 1 base; J trimming: 3 bases; junction bases outside the gene matches: 13. The CDR3 covers 18 residues. Germline-derived CDR1 and CDR2 are MNHNS and SASEGT. CDR3 region: CASSEGGGSVGWTDTQYF. In DNA form, the CDR3 reads TGTGCCAGCAGTGAAGGTGGCGGGAGCGTCGGTTGGACAGATACGCAGTATTTT.

The chain combines TRBV7-6 with TRBJ2-3; D might be TRBD1 or TRBD2, each matching 6 bases. CDR3 length: 15 amino acids. The ends were cut back, 7 bases at V and 2 bases at J, with 16 bases in the middle. In germline, CDR1 is SGHVS, CDR2 FNYEAQ. For the CDR3, the DNA is TGTGCCAGCAAGGGGGGAGTACAAGCCACAGATACGCAGTATTTT. It encodes CASKGGVQATDTQYF.

This chain links TRBV6-5 with TRBJ2-5; 8 bases are shared with TRBD2. Unmatched junction bases numbered 8, after V lost 6 bases and J lost 5 bases. CDR3 length: 14 amino acids. The V gene's germline CDR1 is MNHEY and CDR2 SVGAGI. CDR3 protein: CASRPGGGWETQYF. The CDR3 DNA sequence: TGTGCCAGCAGGCCCGGGGGGGGTTGGGAGACCCAGTACTTC.

J is TRBJ1-5 and V is TRBV5-6; TRBD1 matches 8 bases. The CDR3 is made up of 15 amino acids. CDR1 and CDR2 from the germline V gene are SGHDT and YYEEEE. With V trimmed by 4 bases and J by 3 bases, 6 bases remained unmatched. The CDR3 DNA reads as TGTGCCAGCAGCCTCCGGACAGGGAACAATCAGCCCCAGCATTTT. It specifies CASSLRTGNNQPQHF.

V usage is TRBV19 and J usage is TRBJ1-5; TRBD1 matches 8 bases. The length of the CDR3 is 13 residues. The V and J ends lost 9 bases and 6 bases, in that order; junction bases with no gene match: 7. Germline CDR1 LNHDA, CDR2 SQIVND (reference sequence). The CDR3 region is CASMQGAGQPQHF. The CDR3 coding sequence is TGTGCCAGCATGCAGGGGGCAGGTCAGCCCCAGCATTTT.

This sequence joins TRBV15 and TRBJ1-3; possible D gene TRBD1, 6 bases. The CDR3 extends over 16 amino acids. Trimming took off 4 bases at V and 0 bases at J, with 13 bases between the two ends. Looked up from germline, CDR1 is LNHNV and CDR2 is YYDKDF (reference sequence). The CDR3 protein is CATSKGDGISGNTIYF. The DNA of the CDR3 is TGTGCCACCAGCAAGGGGGACGGGATCTCTGGAAACACCATATATTTT.

This clone was detected a few times. The CDR3, as DNA: TGTGCCAGCAGTATTAGGACACCTAACACTGAAGCTTTCTTT. The encoded protein is CASSIRTPNTEAFF. The J gene is TRBJ1-1, the V gene TRBV6-5, with D perhaps TRBD1 (5 bases). The CDR3 is 14 amino acids. Germline V CDR1 and CDR2: MNHEY, SVGAGI. Trimming took 5 bases from V and 2 from J, leaving 12 bases between them.

This clone was seen a few times. The chain combines TRBV5-4 with TRBJ1-2; the D gene is possibly TRBD1 (5 bases). There are 14 residues in the CDR3. Per germline, CDR1 SGHNT and CDR2 YYREEE (reference sequence). V was pared by 5 bases and J by 10 bases, with 21 bases between. The CDR3 loop reads CASSIPGTLINYTF. Here the CDR3 DNA reads TGTGCCAGCAGTATACCGGGGACCCTAATTAACTACACCTTC.

The chain combines TRBV10-3 with TRBJ2-5; D call uncertain. V was shortened by 0 bases and J by 5 bases, with 4 bases between the two germline ends. The V gene's germline CDR1 is ENHRY and CDR2 SYGVKD. CDR3 length: 12 residues. CDR3 protein: CAISESAETQYF. For the CDR3, the DNA is TGTGCCATCAGTGAGTCGGCGGAGACCCAGTACTTC.

This chain joins TRBV4-1 and TRBJ2-3, with a possible D match to TRBD1 (5 bases). Germline V gene sequence: CDR1 MGHRA, CDR2 YSYEKL. V lost 4 bases to trimming and J lost 9 bases, with 11 bases between them. CDR3 length: 12 residues. CDR3 coding DNA: TGCGCCAGCAGCCCTCTGGCAGGGACGCAGTATTTT. Encoded protein: CASSPLAGTQYF.

The chain uses TRBV10-2 and TRBJ2-7; 7 bases fit TRBD2. CDR1 is WSHSY, CDR2 SAAADI, per germline. The CDR3 spans 14 residues. V shed 7 bases, J shed 2 bases, and the junction held 8 bases outside the gene matches. CDR3 loop: CASNWGGATYEQYF. The CDR3 DNA sequence: TGCGCCAGCAATTGGGGAGGGGCAACCTACGAGCAGTACTTC.

The genes are TRBV19 and TRBJ1-1; 9 bases line up with TRBD1. The CDR3 runs 16 residues. J lost 4 bases, V lost 1 base, and 7 bases had no gene match. Germline V CDR1 and CDR2: LNHDA, SQIVND (reference sequence). This CDR3 reads CASSIVLGQGGTEAFF. The CDR3 nucleotides read TGTGCCAGTAGTATAGTTTTGGGACAGGGTGGCACTGAAGCTTTCTTT. Full variable domain (remainder filled in from reference TRBV19 and TRBJ1-1): DGGITQSPKYLFRKEGQNVTLSCEQNLNHDAMYWYRQDPGQGLRLIYYSQIVNDFQKGDIAEGYSVSREKKESFPLTVTSAQKNPTAFYLCASSIVLGQGGTEAFFGQGTRLTVV.

The V gene is TRBV9, the J gene TRBJ2-5, with 7 bases matching TRBD2. There are 15 residues in the CDR3. V trimming: 0 bases; J trimming: 11 bases; junction bases outside the gene matches: 13. Per germline, CDR1 SGDLS and CDR2 YYNGEE. The CDR3 coding sequence is TGTGCCAGCAGCGTAGGTAGTACTAGCGCGGTGGAGCAGTACTTC. Protein sequence: CASSVGSTSAVEQYF.

The chain is built from TRBV4-1 and TRBJ2-7; 8 nucleotides agree with TRBD2. The CDR3 runs 17 residues. V gave up 0 bases and J gave up 2 bases; unmatched junction bases: 9. Germline lookup yields CDR1 MGHRA and CDR2 YSYEKL. As DNA, the CDR3 is TGCGCCAGCAGCCAAGAAGTCGGCGGGAGGAGCCCCTACGAGCAGTACTTC. Amino acid sequence: CASSQEVGGRSPYEQYF.

The chain couples TRBV7-9 to TRBJ2-7; 9 bases agree with TRBD1. The CDR3 is made up of 14 amino acids. After removal of 11 bases from V and 5 bases from J, the junction contained 13 bases not matched to a gene. In germline, CDR1 is SEHNR, CDR2 FQNEAQ (reference sequence). The CDR3 reads CASEIGTGYHEQYF. CDR3 nucleotide sequence: TGTGCCTCTGAAATCGGGACAGGGTACCACGAGCAGTACTTC.

V is TRBV6-5 and J is TRBJ2-7; 8 bases are a match to TRBD1. The CDR3 totals 15 residues. J was trimmed by 0 bases and V by 5 bases; bases with no gene match: 6. CDR1 and CDR2 (germline): MNHEY, SVGAGI. In DNA, the CDR3 is TGTGCCAGCAGTCTACTAGGACAGGGCTCCTACGAGCAGTACTTC. Translating gives CASSLLGQGSYEQYF.

This clone was recorded a few times. The chain combines TRBV5-1 with TRBJ1-2, with TRBD1 matching 7 bases. The length of the CDR3 is 14 residues. Germline CDR1 is SGHRS and CDR2 is YFSETQ. With 4 bases clipped from V and 4 bases from J, the junction kept 7 bases outside the gene matches. In DNA, the CDR3 is TGCGCCAGCAGCACCGCCCGGACAGGCTATGGCTACACCTTC. It codes for CASSTARTGYGYTF.

The chain links TRBV6-6 to TRBJ2-5, with 12 bases fitting TRBD2. This CDR3 has 15 residues. Per the germline V gene, CDR1 is MNHNY and CDR2 is SVGAGI (reference sequence). V gave up 6 bases and J gave up 5 bases; unmatched junction bases: 7. The DNA for the CDR3 is TGTGCCAGCAGCCTGACTAGCGGGAGATCGGAGACCCAGTACTTC. It translates to CASSLTSGRSETQYF.

The rearrangement joins TRBV5-1 to TRBJ2-7; no firm D call. Germline V lookup: CDR1 SGHRS, CDR2 YFSETQ. The V and J ends lost 4 bases and 6 bases respectively, with 17 bases between them. The CDR3 totals 14 residues. The CDR3 protein is CASSPPADPLEQYF. The CDR3 region has the DNA TGCGCCAGCAGCCCCCCCGCTGACCCCCTCGAGCAGTACTTC. The full variable domain, completed using reference TRBV5-1 and TRBJ2-7, is KAGVTQTPRYLIKTRGQQVTLSCSPISGHRSVSWYQQTPGQGLQFLFEYFSETQRNKGNFPGRFSGRQFSNSRSEMNVSTLELGDSALYLCASSPPADPLEQYFGPGTRLTVT.

V usage is TRBV11-2 and J usage is TRBJ2-7; D remains unclear. V lost 8 bases and J lost 6, with 11 bases in between. Germline assignment: CDR1 SGHAT and CDR2 FQNNGV. This CDR3 has 11 amino acids. The CDR3 loop reads CASGPPAEQYF. Written as DNA, the CDR3 is TGTGCCAGCGGACCCCCGGCCGAGCAGTACTTC.

The chain recombines TRBV15 with TRBJ2-7; D not certain. V was pared by 6 bases and J by 4 bases, with 13 bases between. The CDR3 length is 13 residues. Per germline, CDR1 LNHNV and CDR2 YYDKDF (reference sequence). The CDR3 region is CATSIERGYEQYF. The DNA of the CDR3 is TGTGCCACCAGTATCGAGCGAGGTTACGAGCAGTACTTC.